This TCR beta chain was observed in a study of blood T cell repertoires in COVID-19. The germline V gene encodes CDR1 SGHTA and CDR2 FQGNSA. The CDR3 sequence is 13 residues long. V shed 5 bases and J shed 10 bases, with 17 bases lying between them. The repertoire was sequenced with immunoSEQ multiplex PCR; TCRdb's copy has only in-frame clones and lacks some. The sample consists of 100,000 to 120,000 clones, less than 75% of them appearing once. Sequenced: peripheral blood. This sequence originates from a woman aged 55-69 years with acute or convalescent COVID-19. The chain joins TRBV7-2 to TRBJ1-1; D remains unclear. The DNA for the CDR3 is TGTGCCAGCAGCACAAACGGGAGGTTCGGAGCTTTCTTT. Its translation: CASSTNGRFGAFF.